The source of this TCR beta chain is a study of early T cells in non-severe SARS-CoV-2 infection. For the study at large: The study sequenced bulk RNA from unsorted whole blood, with chains unpaired. Study observations and caveats: Comparison of clonotypes with VDJdb favored anti-spike CD8 responses while missing private and CD4 specificities.

V shed 7 bases, J shed 6 bases, and the junction held 26 bases outside the gene matches. Per germline, CDR1 SQVTM and CDR2 ANQGSEA. The CDR3 runs to 19 residues. The sample holds a few counts of this clonotype. Its antigen is still unknown. Unique molecular identifier tags were affixed to discrete cDNA molecules. MiXCR, run by TCRdb on the 5' RACE reads, gives a single entry per CDR3 protein. Of 55,000 to 75,000 distinct CDR3 sequences in the sample, more than 7% were seen once. Sequencing was performed on whole blood. The chain links TRBV29-1 to TRBJ2-3; 9 bases match TRBD2. The clonotype comes from an adult who was a healthcare worker with PCR-confirmed SARS-CoV-2 infection or an uninfected control (not recorded which). CDR3 protein: CSALGAVGTGTSSADTQYF. The CDR3 region has the DNA TGCAGCGCCCTAGGGGCAGTGGGGACCGGGACTAGCAGCGCCGATACGCAGTATTTT.